Listed here are 15 T cell receptor beta chains from one sample, sequenced in a study of post-analysis software for immune sequencing data. Overall study findings and caveats: Patients carried four or five TRBV segments more frequently than controls did, and TRBV5-6, TRBV5-1 and TRBV20-1 were among them.

For these receptors, no antigen is known. Tagging with unique molecular identifiers was a feature of the TCR beta cDNA libraries. Each CDR3 protein is one row after TCRdb ran MiXCR on the PCR reads. The sample consists of hundreds of thousands of distinct CDR3 sequences, around 27% of them appearing once. Material: blood. The receptors originated from a girl aged 5 to 17 with multiple sclerosis.

This clonotype showed up many times. This sequence joins TRBV29-1 and TRBJ2-1; the match to TRBD2 covers 8 bases. This CDR3 is built from 11 residues. Germline V gene lookup returns CDR1 SQVTM and CDR2 ANQGSEA. The J segment lost 14 bases and the V segment lost 2 bases, leaving 5 bases of the junction unmatched. The CDR3 DNA is TGCAGCGTTGAAAGCGGGAGTAAGGAGTTCTTC. Translated: CSVESGSKEFF.

This clonotype was observed a few times. The chain has TRBV7-2 and TRBJ2-1; D remains ambiguous. Trimming cost V 4 bases and J 6 bases, with 13 bases left between them. Germline lookup yields CDR1 SGHTA and CDR2 FQGNSA. CDR3 length: 14 amino acids. This CDR3 is CASSSLWSSNEQFF. In DNA, the CDR3 is TGTGCCAGCAGCTCTCTTTGGAGTAGCAATGAGCAGTTCTTC.

This clonotype showed up just a few times. The genes are TRBV6-1 and TRBJ1-2, with D tentatively TRBD1 (5 bases). The CDR3 has 17 amino acids. The V end lost 5 bases, the J end lost 6 bases, and 25 bases lay between the germline ends. Germline CDR1 is MNHNS and CDR2 is SASEGT. The CDR3 region is CASSPPLRGTGGHGYTF. CDR3 DNA sequence: TGTGCCAGCAGTCCACCCCTCCGTGGCACAGGAGGGCATGGCTACACCTTC.

This clonotype was observed a handful of times. The V gene is TRBV9, the J gene TRBJ1-5; 10 nucleotides agree with TRBD1. CDR3 size: 14 residues. CDR1 is SGDLS, CDR2 YYNGEE, per germline. V lost 3 bases to trimming and J lost 7 bases; unmatched junction nucleotides: 4. CDR3: CASSGDRGFQPQHF. CDR3 coding DNA: TGTGCCAGCAGCGGGGACAGGGGATTCCAGCCCCAGCATTTT.

V gene TRBV15 combines with J gene TRBJ2-5; D not resolved. Germline V gene sequence: CDR1 LNHNV, CDR2 YYDKDF (reference sequence). The CDR3 is made up of 13 amino acids. V lost 1 base and J lost 11, with 14 bases in between. The CDR3: CATSRVLFNEQYF. The CDR3 DNA sequence: TGTGCCACCAGCAGAGTTTTGTTCAATGAGCAGTACTTC.

There are a few counts of this clonotype. This rearrangement joins TRBV12-3 or TRBV12-4 to TRBJ1-1; D remains unclear. V was trimmed by 6 bases and J by 7 bases, leaving 15 bases between them. This CDR3 is 13 amino acids long. The DNA for the CDR3 is TGTGCCAGCAGGCTAGCCGAGGTTGGTGAAGCTTTCTTT. Protein: CASRLAEVGEAFF.

The chain couples TRBV7-2 to TRBJ2-7; maybe TRBD2 (5 bases). The ends were cut back, 8 bases at V and 7 bases at J, with 24 bases in the middle. This CDR3 contains 15 residues. Germline V gene sequence: CDR1 SGHTA, CDR2 FQGNSA. The CDR3 DNA reads as TGTGCCAGCTCCTTACGCACGAGGGCGCAGAGGGAGCAGTACTTC. This translates into CASSLRTRAQREQYF.

J is TRBJ2-7 and V is TRBV4-3; D may correspond to TRBD1 or TRBD2 (6 bases each). Germline assignment: CDR1 LGHNA and CDR2 YSLEER. CDR3 length: 15 residues. Trimming left V 2 bases short and J 4 bases short, with 15 bases between. In DNA, the CDR3 is TGCGCCAGCAGCCAACACGGGGGCGGGACGTACGAGCAGTACTTC. Protein product: CASSQHGGGTYEQYF.

The chain links TRBV20-1 to TRBJ2-3; 9 bases line up with TRBD1. This CDR3 region has 14 residues. V shed 6 bases and J 6 bases; nucleotides not matched to a gene: 10. Looked up from germline, CDR1 is DFQATT and CDR2 is SNEGSKA (reference sequence). CDR3 nucleotide sequence: TGCAGTGCCGGTAACAGGGGGCCCGTGGATACGCAGTATTTT. Residues: CSAGNRGPVDTQYF.

This clonotype was counted only a few times. V is TRBV7-8 and J is TRBJ1-2; TRBD1 might be the D (6 bases). Deletions cut 3 bases from V and 1 base from J, with 21 bases between. Germline CDR1 and CDR2: SGHVS and FQNEAQ. The CDR3 loop spans 18 amino acids. This CDR3 reads CASSFPRGSGADNYGYTF. The CDR3 region has the DNA TGTGCCAGCAGCTTCCCGAGGGGGTCAGGGGCCGATAACTATGGCTACACCTTC.

This clonotype appeared a few times. This chain joins TRBV10-3 and TRBJ2-1; 8 positions match TRBD1. Germline lookup yields CDR1 ENHRY and CDR2 SYGVKD. J was trimmed by 5 bases and V by 4 bases; bases with no gene match: 1. This CDR3 comprises 13 residues. In DNA, the CDR3 is TGTGCCATCAGTGTGACAGGGGACAATGAGCAGTTCTTC. Its translation is CAISVTGDNEQFF.

There are a few counts of this clonotype. The chain carries TRBV6-1 and TRBJ1-1; TRBD1 might be the D (5 bases). Germline V CDR1 and CDR2: MNHNS, SASEGT. The length of the CDR3 is 14 residues. Trimming pared 2 bases from V and 4 bases from J, leaving 11 bases between. The CDR3 DNA reads as TGTGCCAGCAGTGAACTGGGGGGTCCCACTGAAGCTTTCTTT. Translation: CASSELGGPTEAFF.

This clonotype has ten or more counts. The rearrangement uses TRBV5-1 and TRBJ2-7, with D hard to call. Germline CDR1 is SGHRS and CDR2 is YFSETQ. Trimming took 0 bases from V and 4 from J, leaving 8 bases between them. CDR3 size: 13 residues. The CDR3 spells CASSLGQIYEQYF. The CDR3 nucleotides are TGCGCCAGCAGCTTGGGGCAGATATACGAGCAGTACTTC.

The CDR3 coding sequence is TGCAGCGTTCGTGACTATGGCTACACCTTC. Encoded protein: CSVRDYGYTF. The chain joins TRBV29-1 to TRBJ1-2; D uncertain. The CDR3 sequence is 10 residues long. CDR1 is SQVTM, CDR2 ANQGSEA, per germline. V lost 5 bases and J 3 bases, leaving 4 bases between the germline ends. Using reference TRBV29-1 and TRBJ1-2 for the parts outside the CDR3, the full variable domain is SAVISQKPSRDICQRGTSLTIQCQVDSQVTMMFWYRQQPGQSLTLIATANQGSEATYESGFVIDKFPISRPNLTFSTLTVSNMSPEDSSIYLCSVRDYGYTFGSGTRLTVV.

This clonotype came up a few times. The chain employs TRBV6-2 or TRBV6-3 and TRBJ2-7; unclear D gene. The length of the CDR3 is 12 residues. With 2 bases removed from V and 10 bases from J, the gap between germline ends came to 12 bases. Per the germline V gene, CDR1 is MNHEY and CDR2 is SVGEGT. This chain's CDR3 is CASSYTPGTQYF. CDR3 in DNA: TGTGCCAGCAGTTACACCCCAGGAACCCAGTACTTC.